This entry lists 23 T cell receptor beta chains sequenced from one sample in a study of early T cells in non-severe SARS-CoV-2 infection. TCRdb re-derived calls from the 5' RACE reads in MiXCR, one entry per CDR3 protein. In the table there are tens of thousands of distinct CDR3 sequences, 4% to 5.5% of which are singletons. Source material: whole blood. Every receptor here comes from an adult who was a healthcare worker with PCR-confirmed SARS-CoV-2 infection or an uninfected control (not recorded which).

In its sample, this clonotype was seen many times. J is TRBJ1-1 and V is TRBV18; tentatively, D is TRBD1 (5 bases). The CDR3 extends over 14 amino acids. Trimming removed 6 bases at V and 5 bases at J, with 16 bases between. CDR1 and CDR2 from the germline V gene are KGHSH and LQKENI. CDR3 coding DNA: TGTGCCAGCTCCTCCGCGGGGGGGTGGACTGAAGCTTTCTTT. This sequence encodes CASSSAGGWTEAFF.

This clonotype has a count of ten or more. The chain carries TRBV5-1 and TRBJ2-2; TRBD1 matches 7 bases. CDR1 SGHRS and CDR2 YFSETQ come from the germline V gene. The CDR3 extends over 14 amino acids. With 5 bases clipped from V and 7 bases from J, the junction kept 8 bases outside the gene matches. CDR3 amino acids: CASRGGREVGELFF. The CDR3, as DNA: TGCGCCAGCAGAGGGGGCAGGGAAGTCGGGGAGCTGTTTTTT.

The V call is TRBV20-1, the J call TRBJ2-7; 9 nucleotides match TRBD2. The CDR3 runs to 17 residues. CDR1 and CDR2 (germline): DFQATT, SNEGSKA (reference sequence). V gave up 0 bases and J gave up 0 bases; unmatched junction bases: 9. The CDR3 DNA follows: TGCAGTGCTAGAGATGGGGCGGGAGGGCCGAGCTCCTACGAGCAGTACTTC. It codes for CSARDGAGGPSSYEQYF.

Ten or more counts support this clonotype. This chain uses TRBV7-2 with TRBJ2-3; TRBD2 matches 7 bases. Germline CDR1 is SGHTA and CDR2 is FQGNSA. The CDR3 spans 14 residues. The trim removed 2 bases at V and 1 base at J, leaving 0 bases unmatched. CDR3 region: CASSLTSGTDTQYF. CDR3 nucleotides: TGTGCCAGCAGCTTAACTAGCGGCACAGATACGCAGTATTTT.

This clonotype has a handful of counts. The rearrangement joins TRBV2 to TRBJ1-3; D remains unclear. CDR1 and CDR2 from the germline V gene are SNHLY and FYNNEI. Trimming shortened V by 3 bases and J by 8 bases, and 11 bases separated the two germline ends. This CDR3 is built from 13 residues. The CDR3 sequence is CASSDFSVDTIYF. In nucleotides, the CDR3 is TGTGCCAGCAGTGATTTTTCGGTGGACACCATATATTTT.

This clonotype has only a few counts. The chain joins TRBV5-1 to TRBJ1-2; 9 positions agree with TRBD1. V lost 5 bases, J lost 7 bases, and 12 bases stayed unmatched. Germline V CDR1 and CDR2: SGHRS, YFSETQ. CDR3 length: 15 amino acids. The CDR3 DNA reads TGCGCCAGCAGTCCCCCCACAGGGGGCGAAGGTGGCTACACCTTC. Translated: CASSPPTGGEGGYTF.

This clonotype was observed at least ten times. V gene TRBV5-1 combines with J gene TRBJ2-5; 11 bases match TRBD1. Germline-derived CDR1 and CDR2 are SGHRS and YFSETQ. This CDR3 is 16 amino acids long. J gave up 2 bases and V 3 bases, and 6 bases lay outside the gene matches. This CDR3 is CASSSGQGARQETQYF. The DNA of the CDR3 is TGCGCCAGCAGCTCCGGACAGGGGGCGCGACAAGAGACCCAGTACTTC. Full variable domain (remainder filled in from reference TRBV5-1 and TRBJ2-5): KAGVTQTPRYLIKTRGQQVTLSCSPISGHRSVSWYQQTPGQGLQFLFEYFSETQRNKGNFPGRFSGRQFSNSRSEMNVSTLELGDSALYLCASSSGQGARQETQYFGPGTRLLVL.

This clonotype was counted ten times or more. The V call is TRBV19, the J call TRBJ1-5, with 9 bases that match TRBD1. Germline V CDR1 and CDR2: LNHDA, SQIVND (reference sequence). V lost 3 bases to trimming and J lost 6 bases; unmatched junction nucleotides: 3. CDR3 length: 14 residues. The CDR3 sequence: CASSMWDRAQPQHF. The CDR3 nucleotides read TGTGCCAGTAGTATGTGGGACAGGGCTCAGCCCCAGCATTTT.

The sample holds a few counts of this clonotype. The chain recombines TRBV6-1 with TRBJ1-2, with TRBD1 as a possible D gene (6 bases). The germline V gene encodes CDR1 MNHNS and CDR2 SASEGT. Trimming removed 7 bases at V and 0 bases at J, with 15 bases between. The CDR3 runs 15 residues. The DNA for the CDR3 is TGTGCCAGCATTGGAGGGACATTCTCTAACTATGGCTACACCTTC. Protein sequence: CASIGGTFSNYGYTF.

V and J are TRBV9 and TRBJ2-6; D uncertain. Germline lookup yields CDR1 SGDLS and CDR2 YYNGEE. V lost 7 bases, J lost 2 bases, and 22 bases lay in between. The CDR3 is 18 residues long. Written as DNA, the CDR3 is TGTGCCAGCTCCCGCCGGCTCTCCCTTGCTGCTGGGGCCAACGTCCTGACTTTC. This sequence encodes CASSRRLSLAAGANVLTF.

This clonotype has a handful of counts. The rearrangement links TRBV29-1 to TRBJ1-2; tentative D call: TRBD1 (5 bases). V was clipped by 2 bases and J by 6 bases, with 16 bases between them. This CDR3 is 14 amino acids long. Germline V gene lookup returns CDR1 SQVTM and CDR2 ANQGSEA. The CDR3 nucleotides read TGCAGCGTTGAAAGAATCTTCAGGGACCATGGCTACACCTTC. It codes for CSVERIFRDHGYTF. Complete variable domain (other parts from reference TRBV29-1 and TRBJ1-2): SAVISQKPSRDICQRGTSLTIQCQVDSQVTMMFWYRQQPGQSLTLIATANQGSEATYESGFVIDKFPISRPNLTFSTLTVSNMSPEDSSIYLCSVERIFRDHGYTFGSGTRLTVV.

Relative to its sample, this clonotype is medium-sized. The chain's CDR3 is CASSPQPFSPLHF. CDR3 in DNA: TGTGCCAGCAGTCCACAACCTTTTTCACCCCTCCACTTT. V usage is TRBV27 and J usage is TRBJ1-6, with D unresolved. CDR3 length: 13 amino acids. V was trimmed by 5 bases and J by 9 bases, leaving 11 bases between them. Germline lookup yields CDR1 MNHEY and CDR2 SMNVEV (reference sequence).

The V and J genes are TRBV6-5 and TRBJ1-5; D unclear. This CDR3 has 15 amino acids. V gave up 4 bases and J gave up 2 bases, with 12 bases separating them. The germline V gene encodes CDR1 MNHEY and CDR2 SVGAGI. CDR3 residues: CASSFQRGGNQPQHF. CDR3 sequence (DNA): TGTGCCAGCAGTTTCCAGCGGGGTGGCAATCAGCCCCAGCATTTT.

The sample holds many counts of this clonotype. The chain couples TRBV5-1 to TRBJ2-5; D may be TRBD1 or TRBD2 (7 bases each). Germline V gene data show CDR1 as SGHRS and CDR2 as YFSETQ. CDR3 size: 15 residues. Trimming took off 4 bases at V and 3 bases at J, with 16 bases between the two ends. The CDR3 nucleotides are TGCGCCAGCAGCGTAGCGACAGGGAGGGAAGAGACCCAGTACTTC. Amino acids: CASSVATGREETQYF.

This clonotype occurred many times. J is TRBJ2-7 and V is TRBV18, with D perhaps assigned TRBD1 or TRBD2 (5 bases each). V lost 4 bases and J 7 bases, leaving 17 bases between the germline ends. The CDR3 contains 14 residues. Germline V gene sequence: CDR1 KGHSH, CDR2 LQKENI. DNA for the CDR3: TGTGCCAGCTCACTCCGAGGGAGAGGGGAAGAGCAGTACTTC. Its protein is CASSLRGRGEEQYF. Full variable domain (remainder filled in from reference TRBV18 and TRBJ2-7): NAGVMQNPRHLVRRRGQEARLRCSPMKGHSHVYWYRQLPEEGLKFMVYLQKENIIDESGMPKERFSAEFPKEGPSILRIQQVVRGDSAAYFCASSLRGRGEEQYFGPGTRLTVT.

This clonotype has a handful of counts. The V gene is TRBV6-2 or TRBV6-3, the J gene TRBJ2-3, with TRBD2 matching over 8 bases. V trimming: 2 bases; J trimming: 4 bases; junction bases outside the gene matches: 5. This CDR3 has 15 residues. Germline values: CDR1 MNHEY, CDR2 SVGEGT. The CDR3 protein is CASSYRLAGPDTQYF. DNA of the CDR3: TGTGCCAGCAGTTACAGGCTAGCGGGTCCAGATACGCAGTATTTT.

The genes are TRBV7-2 and TRBJ1-3, with D unresolved. V was cut by 5 bases and J by 0 bases, with 14 bases left in between. CDR1 is SGHTA and CDR2 is FQGNSA in the germline V gene. This CDR3 comprises 16 residues. CDR3 region: CASSPLRAGSGNTIYF. As DNA, the CDR3 is TGTGCCAGCAGCCCGCTTAGGGCGGGCTCTGGAAACACCATATATTTT. Drawing the rest from reference TRBV7-2 and TRBJ1-3, the complete variable domain is GAGVSQSPSNKVTEKGKDVELRCDPISGHTALYWYRQSLGQGLEFLIYFQGNSAPDKSGLPSDRFSAERTGGSVSTLTIQRTQQEDSAVYLCASSPLRAGSGNTIYFGEGSWLTVV.

At least ten counts were recorded for this clonotype. The chain employs TRBV7-2 and TRBJ2-1; D remains unclear. CDR3 length: 15 amino acids. V lost 1 base, J lost 8 bases, and 15 bases lay in between. The V gene's germline CDR1 is SGHTA and CDR2 FQGNSA. CDR3 protein: CASSLEGRMVDEQFF. Here the CDR3 DNA reads TGTGCCAGCAGCTTAGAGGGCAGGATGGTAGATGAGCAGTTCTTC.

In this sample, this clonotype turned up many times. The chain has TRBV20-1 and TRBJ1-2; a weak D match, TRBD1 (6 bases). The CDR3 sequence is 13 residues long. The V gene's germline CDR1 is DFQATT and CDR2 SNEGSKA (reference sequence). Trimming took 3 bases from V and 2 from J, leaving 10 bases between them. The chain's CDR3 is CSASRGLNYGYTF. The CDR3 DNA is TGCAGTGCTAGCAGGGGCCTGAACTATGGCTACACCTTC.

This clonotype has more than one count but fewer than ten. V and J are TRBV29-1 and TRBJ1-1; D unresolved. With 3 bases removed from V and 7 bases from J, the gap between germline ends came to 9 bases. The CDR3 covers 11 residues. CDR1 and CDR2 from the germline V gene are SQVTM and ANQGSEA. The CDR3 protein is CSVDRAFEAFF. DNA of the CDR3: TGCAGCGTTGACCGCGCCTTTGAAGCTTTCTTT.

This clonotype was recorded many times. The chain recombines TRBV10-3 with TRBJ2-1; D is possibly TRBD1 (6 bases). The CDR3 consists of 12 residues. Per the germline V gene, CDR1 is ENHRY and CDR2 is SYGVKD. Trimming took 7 bases from V and 8 from J, leaving 12 bases between them. The CDR3 bases are TGTGCCATCAAGGCAGGGGTCGATGAGCAGTTCTTC. It codes for CAIKAGVDEQFF.

This clonotype showed up many times. The chain carries TRBV9 and TRBJ2-2; D perhaps matches TRBD1 (6 bases). Germline CDR1 and CDR2: SGDLS and YYNGEE. The CDR3 covers 16 residues. Trimming removed 0 bases at V and 6 bases at J, with 15 bases between. The CDR3 coding sequence is TGTGCCAGCAGCGTAGGATCCCAGGGGCTCCCCGGGGAGCTGTTTTTT. It yields the protein CASSVGSQGLPGELFF.

The chain carries TRBV3-1 and TRBJ1-1; 9 bases are a match to TRBD1. CDR1 and CDR2 (germline): LGHDT, YNNKEL (reference sequence). This CDR3 has 15 amino acids. V was pared by 3 bases and J by 3 bases, with 5 bases of the junction left unmatched. This CDR3 reads CASSHRGTGYTEAFF. CDR3 nucleotide sequence: TGTGCCAGCAGCCATCGCGGGACAGGGTACACTGAAGCTTTCTTT.